This is a list of T cell receptor beta chains from one sample in a study of cytomegalovirus exposure and HLA in healthy donors. TCRdb keeps only in-frame clones here, not all; method: immunoSEQ multiplex PCR. The sample consists of about 88,000 clones, 80% to 85% of them appearing once. Material for sequencing was PBMCs. These receptors were collected from a woman aged 18-29 years in good health and CMV-seropositive. The CDR3 runs from the conserved cysteine through the conserved F or W. The D gene is left open where the match is weak. Some rows have no size entry. The others give once, few or many, or a class for an expanded clone.

TGTGCCAGCAGCTTTTCTCGGACGGGAGGGAACACTGAAGCTTTCTTT	CASSFSRTGGNTEAFF	.	TRBJ1-1	.	TRBV7-2
TGTGCCAGCAGGAACGGGGGGGGCCTCGGGGAGCTGTTTTTT	CASRNGGGLGELFF	.	TRBJ2-2	TRBD2	TRBV28
TGTGCCAGCAGTCCCGTCGGAGGGACCGAGCAGTACTTC	CASSPVGGTEQYF	.	TRBJ2-7	.	TRBV6-6
TGTGCCAGCAGCTTGGGTAGGGATGGGGCAGAGCGTGGCTACACCTTC	CASSLGRDGAERGYTF	few	TRBJ1-2	.	TRBV5-5
TGTGCCAGCAGTTTAGCAGGGGTCGACGGCTACACCTTC	CASSLAGVDGYTF	.	TRBJ1-2	.	TRBV27
TGTGCCAGCAGCCCCCTAGCGGAGACCCAGTACTTC	CASSPLAETQYF	.	TRBJ2-5	.	TRBV13
TGCAGCGACTCCGACAGGAGTAACTATGGCTACACCTTC	CSDSDRSNYGYTF	.	TRBJ1-2	.	TRBV29-1
TGTGCCAGCAGGTCCGGGGGGGGGAATCAGCCCCAGCATTTT	CASRSGGGNQPQHF	.	TRBJ1-5	.	TRBV2
TGTGCCAGTAGTATGCGGCGGGACCGTCGAAGCAATCAGCCCCAGCATTTT	CASSMRRDRRSNQPQHF	.	TRBJ1-5	.	TRBV19
TGTGCCATCAGTGGATCGAACAGTGGCTACACCTTC	CAISGSNSGYTF	.	TRBJ1-2	.	TRBV10-3
TGCGCCAGCAGTTTAGGACAGGGGGTCCCCTACTTC	CASSLGQGVPYF	.	TRBJ2-7	TRBD1	TRBV5-1
TGTGCCAGTACCGCCGGGACTAGCCCCCTGGAGCAGTACTTC	CASTAGTSPLEQYF	.	TRBJ2-7	TRBD2	TRBV19
TGTGCCAGCAGTTTAAGGCCGGACAGGGTAACAGATACGCAGTATTTT	CASSLRPDRVTDTQYF	.	TRBJ2-3	TRBD1	TRBV27
TGTGCCATCAGCACAGGGGGCGTTGGGGGCAATGAGCAGTTCTTC	CAISTGGVGGNEQFF	once	TRBJ2-1	TRBD1	TRBV10-3
TGTGCCATCAGTGAGTCGACGGGACAGGGGCCAACAAGCGGGGAGCTGTTTTTT	CAISESTGQGPTSGELFF	.	TRBJ2-2	TRBD1	TRBV10-3
TGTGCCAGCAGTGGTCATCAACAGGGCTATGGCTACACCTTC	CASSGHQQGYGYTF	.	TRBJ1-2	.	TRBV6-1
TGCGCCAGCAGCGTGGACCCTAGCGGGGGATCCCCGGCAGATACGCAGTATTTT	CASSVDPSGGSPADTQYF	.	TRBJ2-3	TRBD2	TRBV5-1
TGTGCCAGCTCACGACGACAGGGAGCTCGCGAGCAGTACTTC	CASSRRQGAREQYF	few	TRBJ2-7	TRBD1	TRBV18
TGCGCCAGCAGCCAAGTCGCGGGACAGGCCATTCCCGGGGAGCTGTTTTTT	CASSQVAGQAIPGELFF	.	TRBJ2-2	TRBD1	TRBV4-1
TGCGCCAGCAGCCAAGAGAGGGGAGGCTCCTACAATGAGCAGTTCTTC	CASSQERGGSYNEQFF	few	TRBJ2-1	.	TRBV4-3
TGCGCCAGCAGCCAAGGTCTGTACACCGGGGAGCTGTTTTTT	CASSQGLYTGELFF	.	TRBJ2-2	.	TRBV4-3
TGTGCCAGCAGCTTGGTCCCGACAGGTGGGTATCACGAGCAGTACTTC	CASSLVPTGGYHEQYF	.	TRBJ2-7	.	TRBV5-6